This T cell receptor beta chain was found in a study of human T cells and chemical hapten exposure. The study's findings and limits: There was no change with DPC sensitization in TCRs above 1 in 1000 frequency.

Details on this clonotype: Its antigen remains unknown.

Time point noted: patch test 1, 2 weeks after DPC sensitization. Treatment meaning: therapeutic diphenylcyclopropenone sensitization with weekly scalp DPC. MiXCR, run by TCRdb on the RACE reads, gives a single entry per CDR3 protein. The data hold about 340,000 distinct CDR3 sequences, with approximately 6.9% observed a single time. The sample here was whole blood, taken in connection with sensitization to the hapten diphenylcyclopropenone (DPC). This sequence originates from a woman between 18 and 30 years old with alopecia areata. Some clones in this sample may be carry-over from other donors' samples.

CDR3 sequence: CASRIGQGLVTDTQYF. The CDR3 DNA reads TGTGCCAGCAGGATAGGACAGGGTTTGGTAACAGATACGCAGTATTTT. J is TRBJ2-3 and V is TRBV6-1; the match to TRBD1 covers 8 bases. The CDR3 is made up of 16 amino acids. From germline, CDR1 is MNHNS and CDR2 SASEGT. V lost 6 bases to trimming and J lost 3 bases; unmatched junction nucleotides: 11.